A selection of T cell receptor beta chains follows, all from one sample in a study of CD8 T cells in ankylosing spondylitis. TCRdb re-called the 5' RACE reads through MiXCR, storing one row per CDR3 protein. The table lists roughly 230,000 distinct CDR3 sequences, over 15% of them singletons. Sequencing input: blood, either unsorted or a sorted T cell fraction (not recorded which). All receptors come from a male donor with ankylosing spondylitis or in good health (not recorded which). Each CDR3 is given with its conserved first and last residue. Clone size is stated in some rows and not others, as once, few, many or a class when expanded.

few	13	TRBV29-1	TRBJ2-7	CSGLGWPSYEQYF
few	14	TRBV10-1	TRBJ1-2	CASSPAGTGFGYTF
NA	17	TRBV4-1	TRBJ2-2	CASSHGLAGGYTGELFF
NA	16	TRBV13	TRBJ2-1	CASSPAGTGGYNEQFF
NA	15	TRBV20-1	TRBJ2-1	CSARDLAGVPDEQFF
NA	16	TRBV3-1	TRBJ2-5	CASSQVSGRALETQYF
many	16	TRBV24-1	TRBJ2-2	CATSDWNSGRTGELFF
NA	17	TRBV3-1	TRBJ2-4	CASGLAVPHLAKNIQYF
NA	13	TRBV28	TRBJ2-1	CASSSDLNNEQFF
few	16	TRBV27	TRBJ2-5	CASSGSRDRVWETQYF
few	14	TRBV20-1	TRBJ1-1	CSARDGTGGTEAFF
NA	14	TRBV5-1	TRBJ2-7	CASSLDGYSYEQYF
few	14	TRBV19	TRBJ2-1	CASSPPGLPNEQFF
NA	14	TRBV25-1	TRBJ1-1	CASRIDPWNTEAFF
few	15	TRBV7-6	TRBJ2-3	CASSYMSGEGDTQYF
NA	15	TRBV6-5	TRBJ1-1	CASSLTGGQVAEAFF
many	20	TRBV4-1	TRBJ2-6	CASSQVSQGAESSGANVLTF
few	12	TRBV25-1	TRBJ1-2	CASGDRSNGYTF
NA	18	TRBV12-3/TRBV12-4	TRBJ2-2	CTSSFMVAGGPSGGELFF
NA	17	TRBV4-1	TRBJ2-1	CASSRQGDGWSYNEQFF
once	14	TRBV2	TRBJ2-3	CASSEDRGESTQYF
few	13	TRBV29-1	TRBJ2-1	CSARVDSNNEQFF
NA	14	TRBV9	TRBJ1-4	CASSDPGGEEKLFF
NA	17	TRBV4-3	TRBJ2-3	CASSQDRGDRAIDTQYF
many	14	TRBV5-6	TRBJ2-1	CASIDGLAGDEQFF
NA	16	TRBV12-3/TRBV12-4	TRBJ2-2	CASSLVTGLNTGELFF
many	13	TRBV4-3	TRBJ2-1	CASSGRATNEQFF
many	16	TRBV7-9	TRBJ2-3	CASSLGTSGSTDTQYF
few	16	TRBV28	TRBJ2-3	CASSDTGTGDTDTQYF
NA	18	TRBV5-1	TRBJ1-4	CASSLGPGQGPRDEKLFF